The 5 T cell receptor beta chains listed next were all sequenced from one sample in a study of long-term antiretroviral therapy in people with HIV. Sequencing used immunoSEQ v3.0 at survey level. Clones were sequenced by immunoSEQ multiplex PCR, and TCRdb holds only the in-frame ones, with some missing. Of about 16,000 clones in the sample, 80% to 90% are singletons; the top ten hold roughly 15%. The sample was unsorted PBMCs, taken more than 2.2 years before starting antiretroviral therapy. These receptors came from a woman aged 30 to 39 with HIV.

This rearrangement joins TRBV7-2 to TRBJ2-3, with D maybe TRBD1 (7 bases). CDR1 SGHTA and CDR2 FQGNSA come from the germline V gene. The V end was cut by 5 bases, the J end by 5 bases, with 17 bases between. CDR3 length equals 15 residues. CDR3 sequence (DNA): TGTGCCAGCAGCCTCTGGCAGGGGGAGGTAGATACGCAGTATTTT. Translation: CASSLWQGEVDTQYF.

The rearrangement joins TRBV9 to TRBJ2-3; D is unresolved. The CDR3 has 16 amino acids. Germline CDR1 SGDLS, CDR2 YYNGEE. Trimming took off 0 bases at V and 2 bases at J, with 13 bases between the two ends. The CDR3 DNA sequence: TGTGCCAGCAGCGTAGGGGTCGGCGCTCTCACAGATACGCAGTATTTT. It translates to CASSVGVGALTDTQYF.

This chain connects TRBV5-6 to TRBJ1-2; 7 nucleotides match TRBD1. Germline-derived CDR1 and CDR2 are SGHDT and YYEEEE. The CDR3 has 15 residues. Unmatched junction bases numbered 6, after V lost 4 bases and J lost 0 bases. The CDR3 DNA sequence: TGTGCCAGCAGCCCGACAGGGAGGGCTAACTATGGCTACACCTTC. Its translation is CASSPTGRANYGYTF.

V usage is TRBV7-2 and J usage is TRBJ1-3; tentatively, D is TRBD1 (6 bases). CDR1 is SGHTA and CDR2 is FQGNSA in the germline V gene. There are 19 residues in the CDR3. V was shortened by 4 bases and J by 0 bases, with 22 bases between the two germline ends. The CDR3 coding sequence is TGTGCCAGCAGCTCGCAACAGGGATTTGGGTTGGGCTCTGGAAACACCATATATTTT. Protein: CASSSQQGFGLGSGNTIYF.

The chain joins TRBV19 to TRBJ1-1; the D is unclear. The CDR3 contains 15 residues. The germline CDR1 and CDR2 sequences are LNHDA and SQIVND (reference sequence). Between the trimmed V and J ends, which lost 5 bases and 1 base, there was a span of 14 bases. CDR3 sequence reads: CASSLRGGGNTEAFF. CDR3 nucleotides: TGTGCCAGTAGTTTACGTGGAGGTGGGAACACTGAAGCTTTCTTT.